This TCR beta chain was captured in a study of blood T cells in healthy people across ages. Broader study findings: A strong correlation between TCR beta diversity and naive T cell percentage was seen. Diversity was higher, and naive CD4+ cells more numerous, in long-lived donors than in aged donors.

Trimming shortened V by 0 bases and J by 4 bases, and 13 bases separated the two germline ends. This CDR3 has 15 amino acids. Per germline, CDR1 MNHEY and CDR2 SMNVEV (reference sequence). As to this clonotype: What it binds is not known.

Primers used in a second PCR of roughly 7 to 12 cycles were a sample-barcoded 5' primer and a J-beta primer mix. TCRdb re-called the 5' RACE reads with MiXCR, one entry per CDR3 protein. The data hold 650,000 to 1,000,000 distinct CDR3 sequences, with around 50% observed a single time. The source material was blood. The V and J genes are TRBV27 and TRBJ2-7; D might be TRBD1 or TRBD2, each matching 5 bases. The origin of this receptor is a man at least 80 years old in good health. As DNA, the CDR3 is TGTGCCAGCAGTTTATCGATCGCAGAGGGGTACGAGCAGTACTTC. Its protein is CASSLSIAEGYEQYF.